Following are 5 T cell receptor beta chains from one sample sequenced in a study of T cells in Graves' hyperthyroidism and ophthalmopathy. Amplified TCR beta CDR3 regions came from RNA transcripts. The TCR CDR3 was amplified in a first-round RT-PCR using the HTBI primer set. Each CDR3 protein is one row after TCRdb ran MiXCR on the multiplex PCR reads. The sample lists around 360,000 distinct CDR3 sequences; roughly 15% were seen once. The sample taken for sequencing was blood. The receptors originated from a woman in her fifties or sixties with Graves' ophthalmopathy.

The CDR3 here is CASSFAGSGELFF. For the CDR3, the DNA is TGTGCCAGCAGTTTTGCCGGGAGCGGGGAGCTGTTTTTT. The chain combines TRBV27 with TRBJ2-2; possible D gene TRBD2, 6 bases. Trimming took 3 bases from V and 7 from J, leaving 9 bases between them. Germline CDR1 and CDR2: MNHEY and SMNVEV (reference sequence). The CDR3 extends over 13 amino acids.

This clonotype occurred many times. The V gene is TRBV2, the J gene TRBJ2-4; 7 bases map to TRBD1. V lost 8 bases and J lost 8; bases outside the gene matches: 15. Germline V gene lookup returns CDR1 SNHLY and CDR2 FYNNEI. This CDR3 comprises 15 residues. The CDR3 DNA reads TGTGCCAGCGGAGCTTCTAACAGGGGTGGGGACATTCAGTACTTC. It encodes CASGASNRGGDIQYF.

The V and J genes are TRBV3-1 and TRBJ1-4; D is ambiguous. Between the trimmed V and J ends, which lost 3 bases and 5 bases, there was a span of 13 bases. Germline assignment: CDR1 LGHDT and CDR2 YNNKEL (reference sequence). The CDR3 covers 15 residues. CDR3 protein: CASSHTPEGNEKLFF. The DNA for the CDR3 is TGTGCCAGCAGCCATACCCCGGAAGGGAATGAAAAACTGTTTTTT.

In its sample, this clonotype was seen many times. The chain combines TRBV6-2 or TRBV6-3 with TRBJ2-1, with 8 bases lining up with TRBD1. This CDR3 has 17 amino acids. The junction had 11 bases not matched to a gene; V was cut back by 6 bases and J by 1 base. Germline values: CDR1 MNHEY, CDR2 SVGEGT. The CDR3 nucleotides are TGTGCCAGCAGACGGATGGGACAGGTGGGATCCTACAATGAGCAGTTCTTC. This sequence encodes CASRRMGQVGSYNEQFF.

The CDR3 spells CSVEDWIGQGGSGANVLTF. The CDR3, as DNA: TGCAGCGTTGAAGATTGGATTGGACAGGGGGGCTCTGGGGCCAACGTCCTGACTTTC. The chain carries TRBV29-1 and TRBJ2-6; 10 bases agree with TRBD1. From germline, CDR1 is SQVTM and CDR2 ANQGSEA. The ends lost 0 bases at V and 0 bases at J; junction bases unmatched: 8. CDR3 length equals 19 residues. The variable domain in full, completed from reference TRBV29-1 and TRBJ2-6, reads SAVISQKPSRDICQRGTSLTIQCQVDSQVTMMFWYRQQPGQSLTLIATANQGSEATYESGFVIDKFPISRPNLTFSTLTVSNMSPEDSSIYLCSVEDWIGQGGSGANVLTFGAGSRLTVL.